These T cell receptor beta chains were read from a single sample in a study of T cell repertoires in ileal Crohn's disease. TCRdb's table, derived via immunoSEQ multiplex PCR, lists solely in-frame clones and lacks some. The repertoire holds 8,000 to 9,500 clones, with approximately 85% as singletons. Sequenced material: ileal tissue. The receptors here all came from an adult with Crohn's disease. CDR3s include the opening cysteine and the closing phenylalanine or tryptophan. D genes are given only for firm matches.

v_call,d_call,cdr3_aa
TRBV28,-,CASALDSGIQPQHF
TRBV5-5,-,CASSLAGHLMWQFF
TRBV5-1,TRBD2,CASSTGLAAFEQFF
TRBV6-1,TRBD1,CASRIQGESTEAFF
TRBV28,TRBD1,CATEPTGGRQPQHF
TRBV27,-,CASSNWGGANEKLFF
TRBV5-1,TRBD1,CASSLSQGSYEQYF
TRBV28,TRBD1,CASSLGRDRSGYEQYF
TRBV6-1,-,CASSWQGDTGELFF
TRBV6-4,TRBD2,CASSDGTGGSGANVLTF
TRBV11-2,-,CASSLAPWTEAFF
TRBV6-6,-,CASSYGLHEQYF
TRBV7-3,TRBD2,CASSLSGGRAPETQYF
TRBV10-1,TRBD2,CASRGTSGRGGLYNEQFF
TRBV6-6,-,CASSYSGGVEGYTF
TRBV28,-,CASSQTRTGETQYF
TRBV18,TRBD1,CASSHDRGRLNTEAFF
TRBV7-2,TRBD2,CASSPSGRNTDTQYF
TRBV9,-,CASSVGQQMNTEAFF
TRBV5-6,-,CASSFLVGGGYTF
TRBV19,TRBD1,CASGTDHWGNSPLHF
TRBV5-1,-,CASSLAGGGGYTF
TRBV19,-,CASSPLLGGGQPQHF
TRBV7-9,-,CASSLLGGTEAFF
TRBV18,-,CASSPLGRVSYEQYF
TRBV28,-,CASTPLAHSSNQPQHF
TRBV15,TRBD1,CATSIDREGYGYTF
TRBV7-8,-,CASSVRGLEKLFF
TRBV6-5,-,CASSLVGEAGELFF
TRBV11-2,TRBD1,CASSPQGSEAFF
TRBV5-1,TRBD1,CASSSDRVETQYF
TRBV6-4,TRBD2,CASSDQAGGMNEQFF
TRBV28,TRBD2,CASKSGGRENIQYF
TRBV10-1,-,CASSDILDSTYEQYF
TRBV28,-,CASSLFRGTLEKLFF
TRBV6-5,-,CASRPGQIEKLFF
TRBV6-4,TRBD2,CASSPSGGANNEQFF
TRBV7-3,TRBD2,CASSPSGLAVPYF
TRBV14,TRBD1,CASSHNRDSRDTIYF
TRBV10-3,TRBD1,CAISSSQGAREKLFF
TRBV18,-,CASSPTDATNEKLFF
TRBV27,-,CASKGQNYGYTF
TRBV30,-,CAWSVLGVADTQYF
TRBV27,TRBD2,CASSFYKTSGRGHYNEQFF
TRBV21-1,-,CASRPNYRQDCYPYEQYF
TRBV4-1,-,CASSHRESSYNEQFF